This T cell receptor (beta chain) was captured by sequencing in a study of T cells after yellow fever vaccination. Regarding the study as a whole: Booster sampling recovered most clones from primary vaccination (approximately 97% CD4, around 90% CD8). Among all clonotypes, a small share was observed in both CD4 and CD8 compartments.

Template-switching 5'RACE yielded the TCR cDNA; a universal primer site and UMIs were added in the process. Each CDR3 protein gets one entry after TCRdb re-called the 5' RACE reads with MiXCR. This sample has 550,000 or so distinct CDR3 sequences, with 15% to 20% found just once. The CDR3 has 13 amino acids. The V and J ends lost 2 bases and 1 base respectively, with 5 bases between them. Note on this clonotype: As yet, its antigen is unknown.

Sequencing was performed on PBMCs, taken 15 days after the yellow fever booster vaccination. The clonotype comes from a man aged 30 to 39 who received the YFV17D yellow fever vaccine. This rearrangement joins TRBV12-3 or TRBV12-4 to TRBJ1-1, with unresolved D. In DNA, the CDR3 is TGTGCCAGCAGTTTAAAACCGAACACTGAAGCTTTCTTT. Translated, it gives CASSLKPNTEAFF.